This T cell receptor (beta chain) stems from a study of T cell repertoires in cytomegalovirus infection. Study in general: CMV infection together with matching HLA type was indicated by public TCR beta signatures.

Study-level findings and limits: HLA-C-restricted TCR beta clonotypes specific for CMV led the ex vivo response. CMV carriers having the relevant HLA were flagged by cumulative public TCR beta family frequency.

In regard to this clonotype: Its antigen is unknown.

TCRdb recomputed calls from the reads with MiXCR, one row per CDR3 protein. The sample yields hundreds of thousands of distinct CDR3 sequences, about a third seen once. The specimen comprised cultured CD8+ T cells from PBMCs, sampled from culture after CMV antigen stimulation. This receptor was identified in a human donor in good health (CMV status not recorded). Some clones in this sample may be carry-over from other donors' samples.

The CDR3 DNA sequence: TGTGCCAGCGGAGGTAACCCGAAGAGGGGCCAGTACTTC. Its translation is CASGGNPKRGQYF. V gene TRBV2 combines with J gene TRBJ2-5, with D perhaps being TRBD1 or TRBD2 (5 bases each). CDR1 SNHLY and CDR2 FYNNEI come from the germline V gene. This CDR3 is 13 amino acids long. V lost 8 bases and J lost 10, with 20 bases in between. Supplemented by reference TRBV2 and TRBJ2-5, the full variable domain reads EPEVTQTPSHQVTQMGQEVILRCVPISNHLYFYWYRQILGQKVEFLVSFYNNEISEKSEIFDDQFSVERPDGSNFTLKIRSTKLEDSAMYFCASGGNPKRGQYFGPGTRLLVL.